Listed below are T cell receptor beta chains from one sample, sequenced in a study of OX40 agonist ivuxolimab in advanced cancers. The data were produced by immunoSEQ multiplex PCR, yet TCRdb's version contains in-frame clones alone and is incomplete. This table has approximately 67,000 clones, just over 90% appearing once. Material: CD4+ or CD8+ T cells sorted from blood, obtained in a trial of the OX40 agonist ivuxolimab. These receptors were taken from an adult with an advanced solid tumor such as melanoma, head and neck, liver or kidney cancer. Each CDR3 is given with its conserved first and last residue. D genes are given only for firm matches. Clone size is shown for a subset of rows, as once, few, many or a class of expanded clone.

. . TRBJ2-3 TRBV7-6 CASSLGRGGTDTQYF TGTGCCAGCAGCTTAGGGAGGGGTGGAACAGATACGCAGTATTTT
. . TRBJ1-5 TRBV28 CASSSIDRHWAYQPQHF TGTGCCAGCAGTTCCATCGACAGGCATTGGGCTTATCAGCCCCAGCATTTT
once . TRBJ2-5 TRBV4-3 CASSQSSRETQYF TGCGCCAGCAGCCAATCCTCGAGGGAGACCCAGTACTTC
. TRBD1 TRBJ2-1 TRBV9 CASNIQGTSYNEQFF TGTGCCAGCAACATACAGGGGACGTCCTACAATGAGCAGTTCTTC
. . TRBJ2-3 TRBV11-2 CASTWDFSTDTQYF TGTGCCAGCACCTGGGATTTCAGCACAGATACGCAGTATTTT
. . TRBJ2-3 TRBV7-9 CASSSDLQGDTQYF TGTGCCAGCAGCTCGGACCTACAGGGAGATACGCAGTATTTT
. . TRBJ2-7 TRBV30 CAWSRLANSYEQYF TGTGCCTGGAGTAGGCTAGCGAACTCCTACGAGCAGTACTTC
. . TRBJ2-1 TRBV27 CASSLGTSYNEQFF TGTGCCAGCAGTTTAGGTACCTCCTACAATGAGCAGTTCTTC
few TRBD2 TRBJ2-7 TRBV14 CASSLFGAGVAFHEQYF TGTGCCAGCAGCCTGTTTGGGGCGGGAGTGGCCTTCCACGAGCAGTACTTC
once . TRBJ2-7 TRBV7-7 CASSLSDSYEQYF TGTGCTAGCAGCTTATCCGATTCCTACGAGCAGTACTTC
. . TRBJ1-2 TRBV6-5 CASSYSGVIGYTF TGTGCCAGCAGTTACTCAGGGGTCATCGGCTACACCTTC
. TRBD1 TRBJ2-7 TRBV9 CASSLLGTGGDFEQYF TGTGCCAGCAGCCTACTCGGGACAGGGGGAGATTTCGAGCAGTACTTC
once . TRBJ1-5 TRBV27 CASSSAGQHSNQPQHF TGTGCCAGCAGTTCCGCAGGGCAGCATAGCAATCAGCCCCAGCATTTT
once . TRBJ2-7 TRBV9 CASSGEQGSSYEQYF TGTGCCAGCAGCGGTGAACAGGGATCATCCTACGAGCAGTACTTC
few . TRBJ2-6 TRBV15 CATSRDKSGANVLTF TGTGCCACCAGCAGAGACAAGTCTGGGGCCAACGTCCTGACTTTC
once TRBD1 TRBJ1-1 TRBV27 CASSIRQGEAFF TGTGCCAGCAGTATTCGACAGGGAGAAGCTTTCTTT
. . TRBJ1-6 TRBV27 CASRPWTSYNSPLHF TGTGCCAGCAGACCGTGGACCTCCTATAATTCACCCCTCCACTTT
. . TRBJ1-1 TRBV27 CASSFLQNTEAFF TGTGCCAGCAGTTTTTTACAGAACACTGAAGCTTTCTTT
. . TRBJ2-7 TRBV7-9 CASSLAVTYYEQYF TGTGCCAGCAGCTTAGCAGTTACGTACTACGAGCAGTACTTC
. TRBD1 TRBJ2-3 TRBV4-1 CASMDPSRKEGAHTQYF TGCGCCAGCATGGACCCATCTCGGAAAGAGGGGGCACATACGCAGTATTTT
. . TRBJ1-1 TRBV6-5 CASSPHWNTEAFF TGTGCCAGCAGTCCCCACTGGAACACTGAAGCTTTCTTT
. TRBD1 TRBJ1-2 TRBV6-4 CASSDSPIDVQGPGYGYTF TGTGCCAGCAGTGACTCGCCGATAGACGTACAGGGGCCGGGCTATGGCTACACCTTC
once . TRBJ2-4 TRBV11-3 CASSLRPRYPKNIQYF TGTGCCAGCAGCTTGAGGCCCCGCTATCCCAAAAACATTCAGTACTTC
. . TRBJ2-1 TRBV2 CASRRPYNEQFF TGTGCCAGCAGGCGCCCCTACAATGAGCAGTTCTTC
once . TRBJ1-1 TRBV13 CASVLSRSGVTEAFF TGTGCCAGCGTTCTAAGCCGTTCTGGGGTTACTGAAGCTTTCTTT
. . TRBJ1-1 TRBV4-1 CASSTGTGGTEAFF TGCGCCAGCAGCACCGGGACGGGAGGGACTGAAGCTTTCTTT
. . TRBJ1-2 TRBV10-3 CAISEGQQYGYTF TGTGCCATCAGTGAGGGACAGCAGTATGGCTACACCTTC
. . TRBJ2-7 TRBV28 CASMPPTRITYEQYF TGTGCCAGCATGCCACCAACCAGGATTACCTACGAGCAGTACTTC
. . TRBJ1-1 TRBV4-3 CASSQGNTGTEAFF TGCGCCAGCAGCCAAGGGAACACCGGCACTGAAGCTTTCTTT
. . TRBJ2-1 TRBV4-2 CASSPDPAYNEQFF TGTGCCAGCAGCCCAGACCCGGCCTACAATGAGCAGTTCTTC
. . TRBJ2-2 TRBV7-9 CASSPGLSSTGELFF TGTGCCAGCAGCCCAGGGTTAAGTTCTACCGGGGAGCTGTTTTTT
. . TRBJ2-2 TRBV28 CASSFKGFTTGELFF TGTGCCAGCAGTTTTAAAGGGTTCACAACCGGGGAGCTGTTTTTT
. . TRBJ1-2 TRBV5-4 CASSFGRGGYGYTF TGTGCCAGCAGCTTTGGCAGGGGAGGATATGGCTACACCTTC
. TRBD1 TRBJ1-1 TRBV18 CASSPPWTGGHTEAFF TGTGCCAGCTCACCACCTTGGACAGGGGGCCATACTGAAGCTTTCTTT
once TRBD2 TRBJ2-1 TRBV9 CASSSPAGSGGASYNEQFF TGTGCCAGCAGCTCCCCGGCAGGTAGCGGGGGGGCCTCTTACAATGAGCAGTTCTTC
. TRBD1 TRBJ2-5 TRBV7-9 CASSLPRTGAREETQYF TGTGCCAGCAGCTTACCCCGGACAGGGGCCAGGGAAGAGACCCAGTACTTC
. . TRBJ1-4 TRBV7-2 CASSPLFKATNEKLFF TGTGCCAGCAGCCCCCTTTTTAAGGCAACTAATGAAAAACTGTTTTTT
few . TRBJ1-1 TRBV6-5 CASSPGAYTEAFF TGTGCCAGCAGCCCAGGTGCCTACACTGAAGCTTTCTTT
. . TRBJ2-7 TRBV2 CASLEDGHYEQYF TGTGCCAGCCTGGAGGACGGACACTACGAGCAGTACTTC
. . TRBJ2-7 TRBV5-4 CASSYLGTVYEQYF TGTGCCAGCAGCTACCTCGGGACGGTCTACGAGCAGTACTTC
. TRBD2 TRBJ2-1 TRBV27 CASRPGLVICEFF TGTGCCAGCAGGCCGGGACTAGTAATTTGTGAGTTCTTC
once . TRBJ1-1 TRBV7-7 CASSWGMNTEAFF TGTGCTAGCAGCTGGGGCATGAACACTGAAGCTTTCTTT
. . TRBJ2-7 TRBV18 CASSPEGRWYEQYF TGTGCCAGCTCACCCGAGGGCAGATGGTACGAGCAGTACTTC
. . TRBJ1-2 TRBV19 CASSIGGVDGYTF TGTGCCAGTAGTATCGGAGGGGTGGATGGCTACACCTTC
. . TRBJ2-7 TRBV11-2 CASSLDRWYEQYF TGTGCCAGCAGCTTAGACAGGTGGTACGAGCAGTACTTC
. . TRBJ2-7 TRBV5-6 CASSFERQPYEQYF TGTGCCAGCAGCTTTGAAAGACAGCCCTACGAGCAGTACTTC
. . TRBJ2-3 TRBV27 CASSLRGRVTDTQYF TGTGCCAGCAGTTTGAGGGGCCGCGTCACAGATACGCAGTATTTT
once . TRBJ2-7 TRBV7-2 CASSLAPDEQYF TGTGCCAGCAGCTTAGCCCCGGACGAGCAGTACTTC
few TRBD2 TRBJ2-1 TRBV25-1 CASSELRGWNEQFF TGTGCCAGCAGTGAATTGCGGGGGTGGAATGAGCAGTTCTTC
. TRBD1 TRBJ2-1 TRBV9 CASSHLQGRDLDNEQFF TGTGCCAGCAGCCACTTACAGGGGCGCGATCTGGACAATGAGCAGTTCTTC
. . TRBJ2-3 TRBV27 CASSSLGWGTDTQYF TGTGCCAGCAGTTCTTTGGGGTGGGGCACAGATACGCAGTATTTT